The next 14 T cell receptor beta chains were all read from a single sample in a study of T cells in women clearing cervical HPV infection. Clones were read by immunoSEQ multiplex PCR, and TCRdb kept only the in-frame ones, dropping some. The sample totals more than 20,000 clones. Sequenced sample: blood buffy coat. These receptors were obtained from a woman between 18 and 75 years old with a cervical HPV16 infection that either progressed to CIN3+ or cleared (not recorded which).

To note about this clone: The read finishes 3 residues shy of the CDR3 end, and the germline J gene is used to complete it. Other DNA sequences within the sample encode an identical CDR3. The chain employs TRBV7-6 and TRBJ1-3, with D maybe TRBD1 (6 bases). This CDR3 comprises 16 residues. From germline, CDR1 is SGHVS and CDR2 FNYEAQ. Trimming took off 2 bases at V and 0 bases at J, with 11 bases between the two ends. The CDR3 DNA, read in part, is TGTGCCAGCAGCTTATTTACAGGGCGCTCTGGAAACACC. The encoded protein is CASSLFTGRSGNT. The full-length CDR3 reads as CASSLFTGRSGNTIYF.

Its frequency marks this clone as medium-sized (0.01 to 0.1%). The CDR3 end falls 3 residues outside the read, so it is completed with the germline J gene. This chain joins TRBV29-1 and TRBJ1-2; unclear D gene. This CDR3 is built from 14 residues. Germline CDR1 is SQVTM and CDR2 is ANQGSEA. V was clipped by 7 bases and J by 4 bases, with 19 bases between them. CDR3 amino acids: CSAEGGIVGYGYTF. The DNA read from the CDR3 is TGCAGCGCCGAGGGTGGTATTGTGGGCTATGGC.

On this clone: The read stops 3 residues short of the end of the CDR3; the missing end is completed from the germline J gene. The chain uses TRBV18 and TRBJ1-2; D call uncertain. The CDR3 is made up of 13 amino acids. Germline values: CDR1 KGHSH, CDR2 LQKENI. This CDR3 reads CASSPPGEDTYTF. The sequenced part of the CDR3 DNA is TGTGCCAGCTCACCACCCGGGGAAGATACC.

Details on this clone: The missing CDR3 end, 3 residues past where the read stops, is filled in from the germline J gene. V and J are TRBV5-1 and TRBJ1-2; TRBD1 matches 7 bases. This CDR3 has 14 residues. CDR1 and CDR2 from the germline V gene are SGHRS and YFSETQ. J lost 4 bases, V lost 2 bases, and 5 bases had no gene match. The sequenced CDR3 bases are TGCGCCAGCAGCTTCGAGGGACAGACCTATGGC. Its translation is CASSFEGQTYG. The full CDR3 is CASSFEGQTYGYTF.

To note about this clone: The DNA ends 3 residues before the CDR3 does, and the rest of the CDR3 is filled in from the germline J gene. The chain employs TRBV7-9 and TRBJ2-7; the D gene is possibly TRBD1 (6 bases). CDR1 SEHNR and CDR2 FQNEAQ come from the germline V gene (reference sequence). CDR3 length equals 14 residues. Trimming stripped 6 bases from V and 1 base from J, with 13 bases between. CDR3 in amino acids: CASRPLGQSYEQYF. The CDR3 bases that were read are TGTGCCAGCAGACCCCTAGGACAGTCCTACGAG.

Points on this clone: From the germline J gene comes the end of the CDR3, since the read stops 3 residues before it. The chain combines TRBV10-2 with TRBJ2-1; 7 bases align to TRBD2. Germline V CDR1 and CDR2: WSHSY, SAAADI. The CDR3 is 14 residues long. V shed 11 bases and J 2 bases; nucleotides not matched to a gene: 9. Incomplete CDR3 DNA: TGCGCCTCCAGGTTGGCGGGGGCCTACAATGAG. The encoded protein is CASRLAGAYNE. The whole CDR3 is CASRLAGAYNEQFF.

The DNA read from the CDR3 is TGTGCCAGTAGTATAGGGCGGGGGCCACCCGCCTACGAG. Its protein product is CASSIGRGPPAYE. The full CDR3 reads CASSIGRGPPAYEAFF. The chain has TRBV19 and TRBJ1-1; D may be TRBD1 (6 bases). The read gets to within 3 residues of the CDR3 end, and the germline J gene fills in the rest. Germline CDR1 is LNHDA and CDR2 is SQIVND (reference sequence). The CDR3 has 16 residues.

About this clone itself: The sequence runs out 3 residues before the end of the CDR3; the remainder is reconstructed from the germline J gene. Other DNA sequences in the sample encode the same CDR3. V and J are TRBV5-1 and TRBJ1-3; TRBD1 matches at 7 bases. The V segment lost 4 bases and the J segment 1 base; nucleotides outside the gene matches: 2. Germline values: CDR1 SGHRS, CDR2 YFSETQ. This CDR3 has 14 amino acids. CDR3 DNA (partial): TGCGCCAGCAGCCAACAGGGGTCTGGAAACACC. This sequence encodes CASSQQGSGNT. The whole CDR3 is CASSQQGSGNTIYF.

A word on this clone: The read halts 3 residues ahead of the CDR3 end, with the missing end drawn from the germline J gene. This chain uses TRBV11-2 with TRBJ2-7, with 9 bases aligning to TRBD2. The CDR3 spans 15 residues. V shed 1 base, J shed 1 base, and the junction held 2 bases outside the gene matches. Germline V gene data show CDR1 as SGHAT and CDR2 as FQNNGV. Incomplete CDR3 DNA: TGTGCCAGCAGCTTAGGAGCGGGGGGTTCCTACGAG. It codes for CASSLGAGGSYE. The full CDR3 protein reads CASSLGAGGSYEQYF.

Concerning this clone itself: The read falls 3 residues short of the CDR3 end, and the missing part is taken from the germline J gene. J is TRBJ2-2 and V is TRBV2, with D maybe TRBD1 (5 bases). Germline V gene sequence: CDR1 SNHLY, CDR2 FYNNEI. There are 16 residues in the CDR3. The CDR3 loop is CASSGDGASYNSPLFF. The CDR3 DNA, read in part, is TGTGCCAGCAGTGGTGATGGGGCCTCCTATAATTCGCCG.

The sequenced part of the CDR3 DNA is TGTGCCAGCAGCTTGAGGGTCGGTGAG. Encoded protein: CASSLRVGE. The entire CDR3 reads CASSLRVGEQFF. V gene TRBV7-8 combines with J gene TRBJ2-1, with D possibly being TRBD2 (5 bases). Read coverage stops 3 residues before the CDR3 terminus; the germline J gene supplies the remainder. The germline V gene encodes CDR1 SGHVS and CDR2 FQNEAQ. This CDR3 comprises 12 residues. V was clipped by 3 bases and J by 9 bases, with 9 bases between them.

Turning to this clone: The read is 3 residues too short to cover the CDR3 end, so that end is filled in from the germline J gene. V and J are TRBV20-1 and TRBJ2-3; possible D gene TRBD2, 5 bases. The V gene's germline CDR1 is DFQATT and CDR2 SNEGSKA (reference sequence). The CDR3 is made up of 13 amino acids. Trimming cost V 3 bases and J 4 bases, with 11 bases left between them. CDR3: CSASGGYPDTQYF. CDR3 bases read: TGCAGTGCTAGCGGCGGGTATCCAGATACG.

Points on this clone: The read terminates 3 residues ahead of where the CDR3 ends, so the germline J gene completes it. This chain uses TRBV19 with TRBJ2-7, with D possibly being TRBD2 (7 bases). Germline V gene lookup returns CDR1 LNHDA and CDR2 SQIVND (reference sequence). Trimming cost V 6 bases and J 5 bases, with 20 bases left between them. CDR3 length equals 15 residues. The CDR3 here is CASSNPSGGLNEQYF. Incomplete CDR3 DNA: TGTGCCAGTAGCAACCCCTCCGGGGGGCTAAACGAG.

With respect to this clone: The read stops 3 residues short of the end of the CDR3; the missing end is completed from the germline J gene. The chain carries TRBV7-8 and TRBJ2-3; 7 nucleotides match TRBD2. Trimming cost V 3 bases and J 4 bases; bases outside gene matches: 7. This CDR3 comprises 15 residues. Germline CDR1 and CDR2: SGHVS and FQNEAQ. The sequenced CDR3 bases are TGTGCCAGCAGCTTCGAACGGGGGGAGGCAGATACG. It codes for CASSFERGEADT. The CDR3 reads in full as CASSFERGEADTQYF.